One and the same sample provided the 22 T cell receptor beta chains below, sequenced in a study of technical replicates of blood from several donors. The assay was immunoSEQ multiplex PCR, and TCRdb's table has in-frame clones only and misses some. Counted here are 75,000 to 90,000 clones, around 94% occurring once; the ten biggest clones make up about 0.23%. The specimen sequenced was T cells isolated from PBMCs. The receptor source for this set is a human donor in good health.

Only one count was recorded for this clone. V is TRBV4-1 and J is TRBJ1-2; D perhaps matches TRBD1 (5 bases). Trimming shortened V by 1 base and J by 9 bases, and 12 bases separated the two germline ends. The CDR3 length is 13 residues. Germline V gene sequence: CDR1 MGHRA, CDR2 YSYEKL. The CDR3 sequence is CASSQVGDLSYTF. CDR3 sequence (DNA): TGCGCCAGCAGCCAAGTAGGGGACTTGAGCTACACCTTC.

The chain carries TRBV28 and TRBJ2-5, with 9 bases lining up with TRBD1. Trimming took 1 base from V and 2 from J; bases not matched to a gene: 14. The germline V gene encodes CDR1 MDHEN and CDR2 SYDVKM. The CDR3 is 19 residues long. The CDR3 spells CASSLSWQTDRGPQETQYF. DNA of the CDR3: TGTGCCAGCAGTTTATCTTGGCAGACGGACAGGGGACCTCAAGAGACCCAGTACTTC.

The V call is TRBV7-9, the J call TRBJ1-2; maybe TRBD1 (6 bases). Germline V gene lookup returns CDR1 SEHNR and CDR2 FQNEAQ (reference sequence). Trimming shortened V by 5 bases and J by 2 bases, and 15 bases separated the two germline ends. The CDR3 extends over 15 amino acids. In nucleotides, the CDR3 is TGTGCCAGCAGCATACAGGGAGGGGGGAACTATGGCTACACCTTC. Residues: CASSIQGGGNYGYTF. Complete variable domain (other parts from reference TRBV7-9 and TRBJ1-2): DTGVSQNPRHKITKRGQNVTFRCDPISEHNRLYWYRQTLGQGPEFLTYFQNEAQLEKSRLLSDRFSAERPKGSFSTLEIQRTEQGDSAMYLCASSIQGGGNYGYTFGSGTRLTVV.

This clone was seen a few times. The chain is built from TRBV10-1 and TRBJ1-2; D possibly corresponds to TRBD1 (6 bases). Trimming cost V 2 bases and J 3 bases, with 7 bases left between them. This CDR3 region has 13 residues. Germline loops: CDR1 WNHNN, CDR2 SYGVQD (reference sequence). The CDR3 bases are TGCGCCAGCAGTGAGAACAGGGACTATGGCTACACCTTC. As protein: CASSENRDYGYTF.

This clone was seen only once. The gene calls are TRBV28 and TRBJ1-1, with D maybe TRBD1 (6 bases). Germline CDR1 and CDR2: MDHEN and SYDVKM. The V end lost 4 bases, the J end lost 11 bases, and 14 bases lay between the germline ends. This CDR3 has 12 amino acids. CDR3 residues: CASSSGMGAAFF. In DNA form, the CDR3 reads TGTGCCAGCAGTTCGGGGATGGGGGCGGCTTTCTTT. Based on the CDR3 plus reference TRBV28 and TRBJ1-1, the full variable domain is DVKVTQSSRYLVKRTGEKVFLECVQDMDHENMFWYRQDPGLGLRLIYFSYDVKMKEKGDIPEGYSVSREKKERFSLILESASTNQTSMYLCASSSGMGAAFFGQGTRLTVV.

V gene TRBV30 combines with J gene TRBJ1-3; D gene unclear. The CDR3 runs 16 residues. The germline V gene encodes CDR1 GTSNPN and CDR2 SVGIG (reference sequence). With 3 bases removed from V and 0 bases from J, the gap between germline ends came to 15 bases. CDR3 sequence: CAWRGMEGVSGNTIYF. The CDR3, as DNA: TGTGCCTGGAGGGGGATGGAGGGAGTCTCTGGAAACACCATATATTTT.

CDR3 sequence: CASSRTGVTDTQYF. DNA for the CDR3: TGTGCCAGCTCTAGGACAGGGGTCACAGATACGCAGTATTTT. This chain links TRBV18 with TRBJ2-3, with 9 bases matching TRBD1. Looked up from germline, CDR1 is KGHSH and CDR2 is LQKENI. The trim removed 6 bases at V and 2 bases at J, leaving 3 bases unmatched. CDR3 size: 14 residues.

The J gene is TRBJ1-6, the V gene TRBV2; no firm D call. The CDR3 sequence is 14 residues long. Germline V CDR1 and CDR2: SNHLY, FYNNEI. The germline V and J ends were trimmed by 11 bases and 0 bases, with 11 bases remaining between them. The CDR3 DNA reads TGTGCCGGGCCGGGAATCTCCTATAATTCACCCCTCCACTTT. Translating it yields CAGPGISYNSPLHF. Full variable domain (outside the CDR3, taken from reference TRBV2 and TRBJ1-6): EPEVTQTPSHQVTQMGQEVILRCVPISNHLYFYWYRQILGQKVEFLVSFYNNEISEKSEIFDDQFSVERPDGSNFTLKIRSTKLEDSAMYFCAGPGISYNSPLHFGNGTRLTVT.

The genes are TRBV4-1 and TRBJ1-6; TRBD1 agrees at 9 bases. The J segment lost 14 bases and the V segment lost 2 bases, leaving 10 bases of the junction unmatched. CDR1 is MGHRA, CDR2 YSYEKL, per germline. CDR3 length equals 15 residues. CDR3 nucleotide sequence: TGCGCCAGCAGCCAACGGCAGGTTCGGGACAGGGCCCTCCACTTT. Its protein is CASSQRQVRDRALHF.

The rearrangement joins TRBV29-1 to TRBJ1-4, with D maybe TRBD1 (6 bases). Trimming removed 5 bases at V and 5 bases at J, with 18 bases between. The CDR3 loop spans 15 amino acids. Germline loops: CDR1 SQVTM, CDR2 ANQGSEA. CDR3 sequence reads: CSVSRSGELNEKLFF. Written as DNA, the CDR3 is TGCAGCGTTTCTCGGTCAGGGGAGTTAAATGAAAAACTGTTTTTT. Drawing the rest from reference TRBV29-1 and TRBJ1-4, the complete variable domain is SAVISQKPSRDICQRGTSLTIQCQVDSQVTMMFWYRQQPGQSLTLIATANQGSEATYESGFVIDKFPISRPNLTFSTLTVSNMSPEDSSIYLCSVSRSGELNEKLFFGSGTQLSVL.

The chain combines TRBV19 with TRBJ2-7; 11 bases are shared with TRBD2. Germline values: CDR1 LNHDA, CDR2 SQIVND (reference sequence). The CDR3 consists of 12 residues. The V and J ends lost 8 bases and 6 bases, in that order; junction bases with no gene match: 3. CDR3: CASLGLAAEQYF. The CDR3 DNA reads TGTGCCAGTCTGGGACTAGCGGCCGAGCAGTACTTC. Full variable domain (outside the CDR3, taken from reference TRBV19 and TRBJ2-7): DGGITQSPKYLFRKEGQNVTLSCEQNLNHDAMYWYRQDPGQGLRLIYYSQIVNDFQKGDIAEGYSVSREKKESFPLTVTSAQKNPTAFYLCASLGLAAEQYFGPGTRLTVT.

This chain joins TRBV28 and TRBJ1-3; 9 bases map to TRBD1. The trim removed 6 bases at V and 3 bases at J, leaving 9 bases unmatched. CDR3 length equals 16 residues. CDR1 is MDHEN, CDR2 SYDVKM, per germline. The CDR3 sequence is CASSNSDRGDGNTIYF. The DNA for the CDR3 is TGTGCCAGCAGCAACTCGGACAGGGGAGATGGAAACACCATATATTTT.

This CDR3 reads CASSYSKGRFNGYTF. The DNA for the CDR3 is TGTGCCAGCAGTTACTCGAAGGGGCGCTTTAATGGCTACACCTTC. The chain recombines TRBV6-6 with TRBJ1-2, with D perhaps TRBD1 (5 bases). The germline gives CDR1 MNHNY, CDR2 SVGAGI (reference sequence). Trimming left V 0 bases short and J 6 bases short, with 14 bases between. This CDR3 contains 15 residues.

The chain joins TRBV27 to TRBJ1-5; 8 bases line up with TRBD1. V lost 5 bases and J lost 7; bases outside the gene matches: 13. CDR1 is MNHEY, CDR2 SMNVEV, per germline (reference sequence). The CDR3 length is 16 residues. The CDR3 sequence: CASSPTYGQGWQPQHF. The CDR3 nucleotides are TGTGCCAGCAGTCCCACTTACGGACAGGGATGGCAGCCCCAGCATTTT.

This chain links TRBV6-4 with TRBJ1-1; D is possibly TRBD1 (5 bases). Germline CDR1 is MRHNA and CDR2 is SNTAGT. V was clipped by 4 bases and J by 2 bases, with 8 bases between them. This CDR3 region has 13 residues. The CDR3, as DNA: TGTGCCAGCAGTGTGGGGGGAAACACTGAAGCTTTCTTT. Translating it yields CASSVGGNTEAFF.

The chain links TRBV9 to TRBJ1-5; maybe TRBD1 (5 bases). Germline CDR1 SGDLS, CDR2 YYNGEE. V shed 5 bases and J shed 3 bases, with 9 bases lying between them. This CDR3 spans 13 amino acids. CDR3 sequence (DNA): TGTGCCAGCAGTCCGGGGGACAATCAGCCCCAGCATTTT. Its protein is CASSPGDNQPQHF.

V usage is TRBV7-9 and J usage is TRBJ2-5, with D perhaps TRBD2 (7 bases). The CDR3 runs to 16 residues. Trimming took 7 bases from V and 1 from J, leaving 19 bases between them. Germline loops: CDR1 SEHNR, CDR2 FQNEAQ (reference sequence). The CDR3 DNA is TGTGCCAGCATCCTAGAGGGGGGGGAAAGCCAAGAGACCCAGTACTTC. Protein sequence: CASILEGGESQETQYF.

The chain combines TRBV7-6 with TRBJ2-2; no clear D gene. Germline lookup yields CDR1 SGHVS and CDR2 FNYEAQ. The CDR3 totals 14 residues. V was pared by 2 bases and J by 7 bases, with 11 bases between. CDR3 sequence (DNA): TGTGCCAGCAGCTTATCATCCTCAGGCGGGGAGCTGTTTTTT. It encodes CASSLSSSGGELFF. Using reference TRBV7-6 and TRBJ2-2 for the parts outside the CDR3, the full variable domain is GAGVSQSPRYKVTKRGQDVALRCDPISGHVSLYWYRQALGQGPEFLTYFNYEAQQDKSGLPNDRFSAERPEGSISTLTIQRTEQRDSAMYRCASSLSSSGGELFFGEGSRLTVL.

The CDR3 sequence: CASSQGGGGGLAGGYEQYF. CDR3 nucleotide sequence: TGTGCCAGCAGCCAAGGGGGCGGGGGGGGACTAGCGGGAGGCTACGAGCAGTACTTC. The chain is built from TRBV4-2 and TRBJ2-7; TRBD2 aligns across 15 bases. This CDR3 region has 19 residues. Germline V gene lookup returns CDR1 LGHNA and CDR2 YNFKEQ. Trimming cost V 1 base and J 3 bases; bases outside gene matches: 10.

V usage is TRBV6-1 and J usage is TRBJ1-5; D is unresolved. Trimming stripped 0 bases from V and 5 bases from J, with 11 bases between. The germline gives CDR1 MNHNS, CDR2 SASEGT. This CDR3 has 15 amino acids. The CDR3 DNA follows: TGTGCCAGCAGTGAAGCAGCGGCGGATTATCAGCCCCAGCATTTT. Translating it yields CASSEAAADYQPQHF.

CDR3 in amino acids: CASSGRGSTGELFF. In DNA form, the CDR3 reads TGTGCCAGCTCGGGGCGGGGGTCGACCGGGGAGCTGTTTTTT. This chain connects TRBV2 to TRBJ2-2, with 7 nucleotides matching TRBD2. This CDR3 is 14 amino acids long. J lost 5 bases, V lost 8 bases, and 8 bases had no gene match. The germline gives CDR1 SNHLY, CDR2 FYNNEI.

The chain uses TRBV30 and TRBJ1-3; 8 bases fit TRBD1. This CDR3 contains 16 residues. The V gene end was trimmed by 1 base and the J gene end by 1 base; junction bases not matched to a gene: 6. Germline CDR1 and CDR2: GTSNPN and SVGIG (reference sequence). Here the CDR3 DNA reads TGTGCCTGGAGTGGAACAGGACAGGGATCTGGAAACACCATATATTTT. Translation: CAWSGTGQGSGNTIYF.